This T cell receptor beta chain was identified during a study of cytomegalovirus exposure and HLA in healthy donors. 60 Vbeta and 13 Jbeta primers were used in PCR. Method: immunoSEQ multiplex PCR; TCRdb's copy keeps in-frame clones and lacks some. The sample gives about 210,000 clones, around 83% of which show up once; roughly 10% is in the top ten. V was shortened by 5 bases and J by 5 bases, with 12 bases between the two germline ends. CDR3 length: 13 residues. CDR1 SEHNR and CDR2 FQNEAQ come from the germline V gene (reference sequence). In this sample, this clone turned up a few times. The sequence derives from a woman between 45 and 60 years old in good health and CMV-seropositive. The specimen was PBMCs. The V and J genes are TRBV7-9 and TRBJ1-1; no reliable D call. Here the CDR3 DNA reads TGTGCCAGCAGCCACCGGGATGGTACTGAAGCTTTCTTT. It is translated as CASSHRDGTEAFF.